This T cell receptor (beta chain) is drawn from a study of blood T cell repertoires in COVID-19. Profiling relied on immunoSEQ multiplex PCR, and the TCRdb table lists in-frame clones only, not all of them. This table has about 270,000 clones, around 89% appearing once. The length of the CDR3 is 18 residues. J lost 2 bases, V lost 0 bases, and 9 bases had no gene match. Per the germline V gene, CDR1 is MGHRA and CDR2 is YSYEKL. Sequenced material: PBMCs or T cells enriched from blood (not recorded which). The rearrangement joins TRBV4-1 to TRBJ1-4; 7 nucleotides match TRBD1. The receptor comes from a woman in her forties or fifties who had recovered from COVID-19. CDR3 DNA sequence: TGCGCCAGCAGCCAAGACCCGACAGGGCGCTTGACTAATGAAAAACTGTTTTTT. Translated, it gives CASSQDPTGRLTNEKLFF.